This T cell receptor beta chain appears in the sequencing data of a study of blood T cell repertoires in COVID-19. The assay was immunoSEQ multiplex PCR, and TCRdb's table has in-frame clones only and misses some. Among hundreds of thousands of clones listed, roughly 90% were seen once. V shed 5 bases and J shed 0 bases, with 8 bases lying between them. Germline loops: CDR1 SGHVS, CDR2 FQNEAQ. CDR3 length: 14 amino acids. The TCR comes from a woman aged 30 to 39 with COVID-19, enrolled during active disease. The material sequenced was peripheral blood. The chain combines TRBV7-8 with TRBJ1-5; a weak D match, TRBD1 (6 bases). This chain's CDR3 is CASSQGNSNQPQHF. The CDR3 nucleotides read TGTGCCAGCAGCCAGGGGAATAGCAATCAGCCCCAGCATTTT.